The TCR beta chain described here comes from a study of OX40 agonist ivuxolimab in advanced cancers. Study summary: At doses from 0.01 to 10 mg/kg, patients were given intravenous ivuxolimab every 2 weeks. Study-wide points: The average count of expanded clones was higher among CD8+ T cells than among CD4+. Clonal expansion by week 6 occurred in CD4+ and CD8+ blood T cells (at 0.1 to 3.0 mg/kg).

Notes on this clone: Its target is not known.

The CDR3 has 15 residues. V was pared by 7 bases and J by 4 bases, with 10 bases of the junction left unmatched. Germline V gene sequence: CDR1 SNHLY, CDR2 FYNNEI. Libraries were prepared by immunoSEQ multiplex PCR; TCRdb keeps only in-frame clonotypes and omits some of them. The table includes several thousand clones, 73% detected once. Patients were excluded for autoimmune disease history or systemic immunosuppression. Here the sequenced sample was CD4+ or CD8+ T cells sorted from blood, taken in a trial of the OX40 agonist ivuxolimab. This rearrangement joins TRBV2 to TRBJ2-1, with 7 bases matching TRBD1. This clonotype was sampled from an adult with an advanced solid tumor such as melanoma, head and neck, liver or kidney cancer. As DNA, the CDR3 is TGTGCCAGCAATCCGGGACAGTGGGATTACAATGAGCAGTTCTTC. This gives the protein CASNPGQWDYNEQFF.